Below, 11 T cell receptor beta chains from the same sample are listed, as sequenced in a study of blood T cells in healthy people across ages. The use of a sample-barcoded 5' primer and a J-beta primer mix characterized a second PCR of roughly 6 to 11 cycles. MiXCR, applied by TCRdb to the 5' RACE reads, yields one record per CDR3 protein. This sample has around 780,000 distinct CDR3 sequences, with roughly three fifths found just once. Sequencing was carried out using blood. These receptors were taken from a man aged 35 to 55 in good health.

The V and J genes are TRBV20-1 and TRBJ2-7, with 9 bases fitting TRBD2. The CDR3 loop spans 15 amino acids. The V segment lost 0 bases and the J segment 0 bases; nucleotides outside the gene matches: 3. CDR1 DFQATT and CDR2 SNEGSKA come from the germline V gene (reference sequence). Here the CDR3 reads CSARDSGRPSYEQYF. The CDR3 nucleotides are TGCAGTGCTAGAGATAGCGGGAGACCCTCCTACGAGCAGTACTTC.

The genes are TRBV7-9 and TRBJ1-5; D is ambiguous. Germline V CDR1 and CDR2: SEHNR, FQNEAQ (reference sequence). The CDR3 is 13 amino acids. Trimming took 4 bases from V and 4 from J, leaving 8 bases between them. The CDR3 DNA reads TGTGCCAGCAGCTCGTCACCTAATCAGCCCCAGCATTTT. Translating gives CASSSSPNQPQHF.

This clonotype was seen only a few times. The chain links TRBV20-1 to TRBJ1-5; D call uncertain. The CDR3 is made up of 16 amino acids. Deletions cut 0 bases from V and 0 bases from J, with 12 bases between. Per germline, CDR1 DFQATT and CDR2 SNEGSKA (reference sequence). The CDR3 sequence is CSARDPRRSSNQPQHF. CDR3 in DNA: TGCAGTGCTAGAGATCCCCGCCGTAGTAGCAATCAGCCCCAGCATTTT.

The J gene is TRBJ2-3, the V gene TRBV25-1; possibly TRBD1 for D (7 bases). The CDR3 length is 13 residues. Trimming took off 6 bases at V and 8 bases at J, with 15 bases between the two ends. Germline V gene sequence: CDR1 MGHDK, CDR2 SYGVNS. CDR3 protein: CASSTGEAATQYF. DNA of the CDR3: TGTGCCAGCAGCACAGGGGAGGCAGCTACGCAGTATTTT.

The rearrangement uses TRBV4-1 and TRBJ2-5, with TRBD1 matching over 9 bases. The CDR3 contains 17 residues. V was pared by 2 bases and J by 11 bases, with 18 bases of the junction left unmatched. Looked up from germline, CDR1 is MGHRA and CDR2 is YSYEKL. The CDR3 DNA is TGCGCCAGCAGCCAAACAGGGGACAGGGTGATCGGTGGCGGGCAGTACTTC. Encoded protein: CASSQTGDRVIGGGQYF.

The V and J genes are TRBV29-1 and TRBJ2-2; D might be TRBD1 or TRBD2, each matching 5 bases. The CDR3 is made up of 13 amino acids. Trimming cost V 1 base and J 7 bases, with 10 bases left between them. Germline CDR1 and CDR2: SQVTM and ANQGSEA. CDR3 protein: CSVEARGVGELFF. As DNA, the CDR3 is TGCAGCGTTGAAGCCAGAGGGGTCGGGGAGCTGTTTTTT.

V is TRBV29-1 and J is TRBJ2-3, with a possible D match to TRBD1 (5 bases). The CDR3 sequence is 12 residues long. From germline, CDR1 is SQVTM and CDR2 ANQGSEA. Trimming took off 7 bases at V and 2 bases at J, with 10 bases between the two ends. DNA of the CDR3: TGCAGCGCTTTGACAGCCACAGATACGCAGTATTTT. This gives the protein CSALTATDTQYF.

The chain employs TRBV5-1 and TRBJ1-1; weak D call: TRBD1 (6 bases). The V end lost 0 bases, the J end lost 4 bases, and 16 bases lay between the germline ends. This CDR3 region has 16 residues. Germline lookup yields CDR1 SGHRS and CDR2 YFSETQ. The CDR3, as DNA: TGCGCCAGCAGCTTGGATGGGGGGCCGGGTGGCACTGAAGCTTTCTTT. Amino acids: CASSLDGGPGGTEAFF.

Here the CDR3 reads CSASGARENTEAFF. In nucleotides, the CDR3 is TGCAGTGCTAGTGGGGCCAGGGAGAACACTGAAGCTTTCTTT. This chain links TRBV20-1 with TRBJ1-1; TRBD1 might be the D (5 bases). Trimming stripped 3 bases from V and 1 base from J, with 12 bases between. This CDR3 comprises 14 residues. Per germline, CDR1 DFQATT and CDR2 SNEGSKA (reference sequence).

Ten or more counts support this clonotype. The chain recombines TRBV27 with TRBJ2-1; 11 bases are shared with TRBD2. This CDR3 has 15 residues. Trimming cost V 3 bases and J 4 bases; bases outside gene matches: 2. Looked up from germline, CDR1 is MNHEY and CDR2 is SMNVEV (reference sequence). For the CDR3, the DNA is TGTGCCAGCAGTTTGTCTAGCGGGGGGTACAATGAGCAGTTCTTC. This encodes CASSLSSGGYNEQFF.

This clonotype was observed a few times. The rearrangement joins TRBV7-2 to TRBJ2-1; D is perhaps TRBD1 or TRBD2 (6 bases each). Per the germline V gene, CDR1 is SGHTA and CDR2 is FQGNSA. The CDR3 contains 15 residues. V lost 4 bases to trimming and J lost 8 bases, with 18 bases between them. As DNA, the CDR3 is TGTGCCAGCAGCTCACCTGCGAGGGGGGCCGATGAGCAGTTCTTC. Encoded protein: CASSSPARGADEQFF.